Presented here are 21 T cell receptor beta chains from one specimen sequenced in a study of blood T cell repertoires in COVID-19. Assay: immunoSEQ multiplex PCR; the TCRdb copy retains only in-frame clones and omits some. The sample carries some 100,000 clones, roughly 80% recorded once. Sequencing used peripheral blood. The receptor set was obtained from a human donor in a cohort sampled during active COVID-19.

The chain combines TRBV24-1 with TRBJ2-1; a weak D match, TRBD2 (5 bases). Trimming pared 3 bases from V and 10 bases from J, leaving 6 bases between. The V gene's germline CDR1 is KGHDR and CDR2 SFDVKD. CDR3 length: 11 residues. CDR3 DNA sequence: TGTGCCACCAGTGATCGACTAGAGCAGTTCTTC. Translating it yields CATSDRLEQFF.

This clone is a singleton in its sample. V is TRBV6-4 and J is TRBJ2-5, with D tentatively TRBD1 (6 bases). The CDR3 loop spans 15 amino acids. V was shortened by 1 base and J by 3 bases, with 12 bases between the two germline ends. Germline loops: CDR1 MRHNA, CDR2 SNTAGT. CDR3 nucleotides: TGTGCCAGCAGTGACTTCAGGGGTGTGGAAGAGACCCAGTACTTC. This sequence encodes CASSDFRGVEETQYF.

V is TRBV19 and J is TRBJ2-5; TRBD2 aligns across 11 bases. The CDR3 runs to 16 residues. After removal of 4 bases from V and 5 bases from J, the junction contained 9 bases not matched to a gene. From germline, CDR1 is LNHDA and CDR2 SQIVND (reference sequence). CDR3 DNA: TGTGCCAGTAGTACAAGTAGCGGGAGGGCCAGGGAGACCCAGTACTTC. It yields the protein CASSTSSGRARETQYF.

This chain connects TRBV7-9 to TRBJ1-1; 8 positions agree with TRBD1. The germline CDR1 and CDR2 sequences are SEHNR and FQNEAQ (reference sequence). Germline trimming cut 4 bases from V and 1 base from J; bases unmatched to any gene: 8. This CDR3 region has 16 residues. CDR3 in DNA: TGTGCCAGCAGCTCTGGCAGGGGGCTCGGGAACACTGAAGCTTTCTTT. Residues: CASSSGRGLGNTEAFF.

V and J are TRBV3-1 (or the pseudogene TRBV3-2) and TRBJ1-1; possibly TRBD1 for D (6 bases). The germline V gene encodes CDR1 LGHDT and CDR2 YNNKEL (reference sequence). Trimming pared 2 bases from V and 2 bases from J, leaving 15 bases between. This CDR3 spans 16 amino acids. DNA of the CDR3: TGTGCCAGCAGCCAAAACACAGGGCTAGAAAACACTGAAGCTTTCTTT. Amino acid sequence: CASSQNTGLENTEAFF.

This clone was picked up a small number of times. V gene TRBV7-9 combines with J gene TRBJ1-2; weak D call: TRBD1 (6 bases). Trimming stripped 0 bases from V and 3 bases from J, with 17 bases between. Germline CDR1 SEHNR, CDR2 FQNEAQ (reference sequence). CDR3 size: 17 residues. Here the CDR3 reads CASSLARARGAYYGYTF. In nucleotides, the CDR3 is TGTGCCAGCAGCTTAGCAAGAGCCAGGGGCGCCTACTATGGCTACACCTTC.

CDR3: CASIRGTEAFF. CDR3 bases: TGTGCCAGCATCCGGGGTACTGAAGCTTTCTTT. The chain joins TRBV6-5 to TRBJ1-1; D not resolved. The CDR3 is 11 residues long. V dropped 7 bases and J dropped 5 bases, with 8 bases sitting between them. Germline lookup yields CDR1 MNHEY and CDR2 SVGAGI.

The DNA of the CDR3 is TGTGCCAGCAGCCAAGGGGGGCGAGGGGTGGGCAATCAGCCCCAGCATTTT. It translates to CASSQGGRGVGNQPQHF. The V and J genes are TRBV3-1 (or the pseudogene TRBV3-2) and TRBJ1-5; D perhaps matches TRBD1 (6 bases). Between the trimmed V and J ends, which lost 1 base and 2 bases, there was a span of 15 bases. The CDR3 has 17 amino acids. Germline-derived CDR1 and CDR2 are LGHDT and YNNKEL (reference sequence).

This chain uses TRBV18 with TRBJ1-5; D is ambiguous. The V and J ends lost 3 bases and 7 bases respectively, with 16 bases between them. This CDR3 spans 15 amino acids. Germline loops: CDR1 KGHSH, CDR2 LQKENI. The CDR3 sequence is CASSPGSGVGQPQHF. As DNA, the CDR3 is TGTGCCAGCTCACCGGGAAGCGGGGTCGGACAGCCCCAGCATTTT.

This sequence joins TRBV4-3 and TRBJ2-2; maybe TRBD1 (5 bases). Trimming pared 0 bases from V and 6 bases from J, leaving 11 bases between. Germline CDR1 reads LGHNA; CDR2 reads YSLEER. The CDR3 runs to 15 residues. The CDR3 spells CASSQDSAGSGELFF. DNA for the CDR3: TGCGCCAGCAGCCAAGATTCTGCAGGGTCCGGGGAGCTGTTTTTT.

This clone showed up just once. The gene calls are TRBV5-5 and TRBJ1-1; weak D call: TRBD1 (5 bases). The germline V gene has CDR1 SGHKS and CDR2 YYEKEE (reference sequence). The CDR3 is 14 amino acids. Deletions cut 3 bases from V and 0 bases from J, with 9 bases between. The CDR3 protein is CASSSYRMNTEAFF. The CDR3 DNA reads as TGTGCCAGCAGCTCATACAGGATGAACACTGAAGCTTTCTTT.

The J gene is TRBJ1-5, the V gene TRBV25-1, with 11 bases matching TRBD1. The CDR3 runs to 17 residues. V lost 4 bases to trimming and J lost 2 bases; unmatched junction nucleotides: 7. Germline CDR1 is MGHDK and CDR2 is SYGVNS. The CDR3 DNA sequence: TGTGCCAGCAGTGGCGGGACAGGGGGGTTCGGCAATCAGCCCCAGCATTTT. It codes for CASSGGTGGFGNQPQHF.

CDR3 nucleotide sequence: TGTGCCACCCTCGCAGGCTACGAGCAGTACTTC. Translated: CATLAGYEQYF. This chain uses TRBV19 with TRBJ2-7; unclear D gene. Germline CDR1 reads LNHDA; CDR2 reads SQIVND (reference sequence). Trimming shortened V by 10 bases and J by 3 bases, and 10 bases separated the two germline ends. The CDR3 totals 11 residues.

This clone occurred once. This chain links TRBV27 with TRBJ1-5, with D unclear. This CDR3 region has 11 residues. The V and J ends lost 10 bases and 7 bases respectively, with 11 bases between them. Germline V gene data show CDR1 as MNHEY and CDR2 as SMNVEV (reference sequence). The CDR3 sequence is CATEPPQPQHF. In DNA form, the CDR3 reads TGTGCCACCGAGCCGCCACAGCCCCAGCATTTT.

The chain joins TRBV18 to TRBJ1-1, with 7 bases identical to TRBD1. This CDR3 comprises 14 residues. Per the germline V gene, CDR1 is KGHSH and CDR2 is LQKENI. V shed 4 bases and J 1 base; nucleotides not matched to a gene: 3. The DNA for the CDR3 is TGTGCCAGCTCACGGGGACAGAAGAACACTGAAGCTTTCTTT. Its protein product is CASSRGQKNTEAFF.

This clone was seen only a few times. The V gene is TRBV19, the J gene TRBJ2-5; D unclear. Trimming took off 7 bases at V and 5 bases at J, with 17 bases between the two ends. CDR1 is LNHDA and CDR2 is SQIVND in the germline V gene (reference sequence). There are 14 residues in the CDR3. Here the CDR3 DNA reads TGTGCCAGTACGCCGACCTCGAGGAAGGAGACCCAGTACTTC. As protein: CASTPTSRKETQYF.

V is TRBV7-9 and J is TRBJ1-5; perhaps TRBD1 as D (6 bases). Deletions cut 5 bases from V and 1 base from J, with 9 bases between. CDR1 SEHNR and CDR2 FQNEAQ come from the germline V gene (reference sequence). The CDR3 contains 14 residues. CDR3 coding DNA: TGTGCCAGCAGCATAGACAGGAGCAATCAGCCCCAGCATTTT. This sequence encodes CASSIDRSNQPQHF.

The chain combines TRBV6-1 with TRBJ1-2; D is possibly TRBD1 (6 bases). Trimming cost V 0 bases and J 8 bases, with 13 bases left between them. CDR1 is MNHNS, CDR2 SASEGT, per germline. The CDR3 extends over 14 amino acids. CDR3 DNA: TGTGCCAGCAGTGAAGCTCAGGGGCGCGGAGGCTACACCTTC. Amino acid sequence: CASSEAQGRGGYTF.

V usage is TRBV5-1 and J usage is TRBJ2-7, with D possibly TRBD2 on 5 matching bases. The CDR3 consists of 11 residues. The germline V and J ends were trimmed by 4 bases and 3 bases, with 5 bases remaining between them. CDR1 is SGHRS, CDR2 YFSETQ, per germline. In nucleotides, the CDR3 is TGCGCCAGCAGCGCGGGCTACGAGCAGTACTTC. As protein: CASSAGYEQYF.

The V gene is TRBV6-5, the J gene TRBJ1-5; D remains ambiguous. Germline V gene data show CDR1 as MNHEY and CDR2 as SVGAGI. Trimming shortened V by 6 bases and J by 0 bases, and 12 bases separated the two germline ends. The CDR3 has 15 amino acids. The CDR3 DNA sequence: TGTGCCAGCAGGGGAGTGGGCTCTAGCAATCAGCCCCAGCATTTT. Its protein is CASRGVGSSNQPQHF.

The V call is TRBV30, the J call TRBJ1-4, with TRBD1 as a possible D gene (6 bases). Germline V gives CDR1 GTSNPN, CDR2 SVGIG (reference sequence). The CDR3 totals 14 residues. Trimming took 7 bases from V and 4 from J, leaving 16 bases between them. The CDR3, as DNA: TGTGCCTACAGACGGGACACTCTTAATGAAAAACTGTTTTTT. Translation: CAYRRDTLNEKLFF. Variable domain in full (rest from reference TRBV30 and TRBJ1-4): SQTIHQWPATLVQPVGSPLSLECTVEGTSNPNLYWYRQAAGRGLQLLFYSVGIGQISSEVPQNLSASRPQDRQFILSSKKLLLSDSGFYLCAYRRDTLNEKLFFGSGTQLSVL.